The next 25 T cell receptor beta chains were all read from a single sample in a study of beta chain features in type 1 diabetes. Every bit of the isolated RNA underwent reverse transcription, so sequencing read expressed TCRB transcripts. Measured with immunoSEQ multiplex PCR; TCRdb has only the in-frame clones, and not every one. The sample yields 30,000 to 40,000 clones, around 60% seen once. Sequencing input: Tregs from blood. Source of these receptors: a woman between 25 and 40 years old in good health.

This chain uses TRBV11-2 with TRBJ2-7; D may be TRBD1 (6 bases). Germline values: CDR1 SGHAT, CDR2 FQNNGV. The length of the CDR3 is 14 residues. Trimming stripped 3 bases from V and 3 bases from J, with 12 bases between. The CDR3 region is CASSFTGNFYEQYF. The CDR3 nucleotides read TGTGCCAGCAGCTTCACAGGGAATTTCTACGAGCAGTACTTC.

This clone has just a few counts. The chain uses TRBV4-2 and TRBJ2-7; D remains ambiguous. The CDR3 has 16 residues. Germline CDR1 LGHNA, CDR2 YNFKEQ. V lost 1 base and J lost 3, with 16 bases in between. As DNA, the CDR3 is TGTGCCAGCAGCCAAGCCTCTCTAGATCCATACTACGAGCAGTACTTC. Translating it yields CASSQASLDPYYEQYF.

V and J are TRBV5-8 and TRBJ2-2, with 9 bases matching TRBD1. Germline V gene data show CDR1 as SGHTS and CDR2 as YDEGEE. The CDR3 loop spans 16 amino acids. The junction had 3 bases not matched to a gene; V was cut back by 1 base and J by 2 bases. The chain's CDR3 is CASSLRTGDNTGELFF. DNA for the CDR3: TGTGCCAGCAGCTTGCGGACAGGGGATAACACCGGGGAGCTGTTTTTT.

The chain is built from TRBV7-3 and TRBJ2-2, with a possible D match to TRBD1 (5 bases). V gave up 6 bases and J gave up 2 bases, with 13 bases separating them. The CDR3 loop spans 15 amino acids. Germline V lookup: CDR1 SGHTA, CDR2 FQGTGA. Written as DNA, the CDR3 is TGTGCCAGCAGACGGCAGGACACCAACACCGGGGAGCTGTTTTTT. Translating gives CASRRQDTNTGELFF. The full variable domain, rest sourced from reference TRBV7-3 and TRBJ2-2, is GAGVSQTPSNKVTEKGKYVELRCDPISGHTALYWYRQSLGQGPEFLIYFQGTGAADDSGLPNDRFFAVRPEGSVSTLKIQRTERGDSAVYLCASRRQDTNTGELFFGEGSRLTVL.

The sample holds a few counts of this clone. The rearrangement joins TRBV4-1 to TRBJ2-7; 11 positions match TRBD2. The CDR3 sequence is 18 residues long. J was trimmed by 2 bases and V by 0 bases; bases with no gene match: 9. The germline V gene encodes CDR1 MGHRA and CDR2 YSYEKL. The CDR3 spells CASSQDSSLAGGAYEQYF. Here the CDR3 DNA reads TGCGCCAGCAGCCAAGATTCATCCCTAGCGGGAGGAGCCTACGAGCAGTACTTC.

The gene calls are TRBV7-8 and TRBJ2-7; 10 nucleotides align to TRBD2. The junction had 8 bases not matched to a gene; V was cut back by 4 bases and J by 2 bases. Germline V gene data show CDR1 as SGHVS and CDR2 as FQNEAQ. CDR3 length: 16 residues. The CDR3 reads CASSSWTSGITYEQYF. CDR3 in DNA: TGTGCCAGCAGCTCGTGGACTAGCGGTATAACCTACGAGCAGTACTTC. Full variable domain (outside the CDR3, taken from reference TRBV7-8 and TRBJ2-7): GAGVSQSPRYKVAKRGQDVALRCDPISGHVSLFWYQQALGQGPEFLTYFQNEAQLDKSGLPSDRFFAERPEGSVSTLKIQRTQQEDSAVYLCASSSWTSGITYEQYFGPGTRLTVT.

J is TRBJ2-1 and V is TRBV6-1; a weak D match, TRBD2 (5 bases). V lost 6 bases and J 12 bases, leaving 21 bases between the germline ends. This CDR3 contains 14 residues. The V gene's germline CDR1 is MNHNS and CDR2 SASEGT. The chain's CDR3 is CASRDISGSLWQFF. The CDR3 region has the DNA TGTGCCAGCAGGGATATAAGCGGTTCTCTTTGGCAGTTCTTC.

The V and J genes are TRBV5-1 and TRBJ2-1; possible D gene TRBD1, 5 bases. CDR1 is SGHRS and CDR2 is YFSETQ in the germline V gene. V shed 2 bases and J shed 2 bases, with 11 bases lying between them. The CDR3 is 15 amino acids. DNA of the CDR3: TGCGCCAGCAGCTTTGGTGGGGCCACCTACAATGAGCAGTTCTTC. It translates to CASSFGGATYNEQFF. The variable domain in full, with the rest retrieved from reference TRBV5-1 and TRBJ2-1, is KAGVTQTPRYLIKTRGQQVTLSCSPISGHRSVSWYQQTPGQGLQFLFEYFSETQRNKGNFPGRFSGRQFSNSRSEMNVSTLELGDSALYLCASSFGGATYNEQFFGPGTRLTVL.

The chain employs TRBV9 and TRBJ1-3; D unresolved. Trimming cost V 2 bases and J 0 bases, with 9 bases left between them. The germline V gene has CDR1 SGDLS and CDR2 YYNGEE. This CDR3 has 15 amino acids. In DNA, the CDR3 is TGTGCCAGCAGCGTGGGCGGGAGCTCTGGAAACACCATATATTTT. Translation gives CASSVGGSSGNTIYF.

The J gene is TRBJ2-1, the V gene TRBV5-4, with D possibly matching TRBD2 (5 bases). Deletions cut 4 bases from V and 2 bases from J, with 19 bases between. The CDR3 is made up of 17 amino acids. From germline, CDR1 is SGHNT and CDR2 YYREEE (reference sequence). The CDR3: CASSGIAPGMAYNEQFF. CDR3 sequence (DNA): TGTGCCAGCAGCGGTATAGCTCCGGGGATGGCCTACAATGAGCAGTTCTTC.

The chain is built from TRBV9 and TRBJ1-6; D might be TRBD1 (6 bases). Trimming removed 1 base from V and 2 bases from J, with 7 bases in between. Germline V gives CDR1 SGDLS, CDR2 YYNGEE. The CDR3 runs 15 residues. The CDR3 DNA reads TGTGCCAGCAGCGTAACAGGGACCTATAATTCACCCCTCCACTTT. This gives the protein CASSVTGTYNSPLHF.

The chain recombines TRBV9 with TRBJ2-3, with 12 nucleotides matching TRBD2. This CDR3 contains 17 residues. The ends lost 3 bases at V and 4 bases at J; junction bases unmatched: 9. Germline V gene lookup returns CDR1 SGDLS and CDR2 YYNGEE. The CDR3 sequence: CASSGGPLAGGADTQYF. CDR3 in DNA: TGTGCCAGCAGCGGGGGCCCTCTAGCGGGAGGGGCAGATACGCAGTATTTT.

This clone was seen only a few times. The V gene is TRBV21-1, the J gene TRBJ2-3; the table's D call TRBD2 went unverified against the DNA. TRBV21-1 has pseudogene status. This CDR3 contains 16 residues. CDR3 loop: CASSHGTSGRADTQYF. In DNA form, the CDR3 reads TGTGCCAGCAGTCACGGGACTAGCGGGAGGGCAGATACGCAGTATTTT.

This sequence joins TRBV7-9 and TRBJ2-3; 11 positions match TRBD2. This CDR3 spans 15 amino acids. Per the germline V gene, CDR1 is SEHNR and CDR2 is FQNEAQ (reference sequence). With 7 bases clipped from V and 4 bases from J, the junction kept 7 bases outside the gene matches. As DNA, the CDR3 is TGTGCCAGCACCCATCTAGCGGGAGGCTCAGATACGCAGTATTTT. Its translation: CASTHLAGGSDTQYF.

The CDR3 nucleotides are TGCGCCAGCAGCCAAGAATGGGGACTAAGCCCGAGCTCCTACAATGAGCAGTTCTTC. It encodes CASSQEWGLSPSSYNEQFF. V usage is TRBV4-3 and J usage is TRBJ2-1; 7 bases map to TRBD2. Losses at the gene ends were 0 bases for V and 0 bases for J; bases not matched to a gene: 11. There are 19 residues in the CDR3. Germline V gene data show CDR1 as LGHNA and CDR2 as YSLEER.

The chain is built from TRBV25-1 and TRBJ2-4, with TRBD2 identical over 8 bases. Trimming at V came to 2 bases and at J to 7 bases, leaving 1 base not matched to a gene. The CDR3 spans 13 residues. Germline assignment: CDR1 MGHDK and CDR2 SYGVNS. In DNA form, the CDR3 reads TGTGCCAGCAGTGAAGGGACTAGGAACATTCAGTACTTC. Protein sequence: CASSEGTRNIQYF.

This clone was seen a single time. The V gene is TRBV7-2, the J gene TRBJ2-7; D gene ambiguous. V lost 0 bases and J lost 4, with 7 bases in between. In germline, CDR1 is SGHTA, CDR2 FQGNSA. The CDR3 totals 13 residues. Here the CDR3 reads CASSLAVEYEQYF. CDR3 DNA sequence: TGTGCCAGCAGCTTAGCGGTTGAGTACGAGCAGTACTTC.

This clone came up a few times. V usage is TRBV5-1 and J usage is TRBJ2-3; D gene unclear. CDR1 and CDR2 (germline): SGHRS, YFSETQ. This CDR3 spans 13 amino acids. V lost 2 bases, J lost 1 base, and 5 bases lay in between. CDR3 in DNA: TGCGCCAGCAGCTTTAGAGGCACAGATACGCAGTATTTT. As protein: CASSFRGTDTQYF.

This clone was detected a few times. The chain combines TRBV18 with TRBJ2-1; the D is unclear. The CDR3 sequence is 13 residues long. The V end was cut by 2 bases, the J end by 7 bases, with 9 bases between. CDR1 is KGHSH, CDR2 LQKENI, per germline. CDR3 residues: CASSPARINEQFF. CDR3 nucleotides: TGTGCCAGCTCACCAGCTAGAATAAATGAGCAGTTCTTC.

CDR3 coding DNA: TGTGCCAGCAGCTTAACAGGGATCGGGGAGCTGTTTTTT. Encoded protein: CASSLTGIGELFF. The V gene is TRBV5-4, the J gene TRBJ2-2, with TRBD1 as a possible D gene (6 bases). The V and J ends lost 2 bases and 7 bases respectively, with 9 bases between them. From germline, CDR1 is SGHNT and CDR2 YYREEE (reference sequence). The CDR3 extends over 13 amino acids.

The chain uses TRBV7-9 and TRBJ1-1; tentative D call: TRBD1 (6 bases). Germline-derived CDR1 and CDR2 are SEHNR and FQNEAQ (reference sequence). The CDR3 runs to 13 residues. V shed 2 bases and J shed 8 bases, with 12 bases lying between them. CDR3: CASSLRQVQEAFF. In DNA form, the CDR3 reads TGTGCCAGCAGCTTACGACAGGTACAAGAAGCTTTCTTT.

This clone turned up a few times. The sample has other DNA sequences that encode this CDR3 too. The V gene is TRBV29-1, the J gene TRBJ1-1; 9 nucleotides agree with TRBD1. The V gene's germline CDR1 is SQVTM and CDR2 ANQGSEA. J was trimmed by 3 bases and V by 6 bases; bases with no gene match: 5. CDR3 length: 13 amino acids. The CDR3 DNA reads TGCAGCGTGGCACAGGGGGCGGACACTGAAGCTTTCTTT. Protein product: CSVAQGADTEAFF.

This chain uses TRBV27 with TRBJ1-2; 9 bases are a match to TRBD1. The CDR3 covers 16 residues. Germline V gene data show CDR1 as MNHEY and CDR2 as SMNVEV (reference sequence). V shed 5 bases and J 6 bases; nucleotides not matched to a gene: 13. The chain's CDR3 is CASSQLQGALLDGYTF. CDR3 DNA sequence: TGTGCCAGCAGTCAACTACAGGGGGCCCTCCTCGATGGCTACACCTTC.

The rearrangement joins TRBV10-3 to TRBJ2-1; D might be TRBD1 (5 bases). There are 15 residues in the CDR3. Germline values: CDR1 ENHRY, CDR2 SYGVKD. V lost 6 bases to trimming and J lost 10 bases, with 22 bases between them. CDR3 sequence reads: CAIRPSASGPSEQFF. Here the CDR3 DNA reads TGTGCCATCAGACCTTCCGCCTCAGGGCCCAGCGAGCAGTTCTTC.

The chain joins TRBV27 to TRBJ2-7; possibly TRBD2 for D (6 bases). CDR1 and CDR2 from the germline V gene are MNHEY and SMNVEV (reference sequence). The CDR3 totals 14 residues. V shed 6 bases and J shed 2 bases, with 14 bases lying between them. This CDR3 reads CASSRGTSPYEQYF. Written as DNA, the CDR3 is TGTGCCAGCAGCCGAGGGACTTCTCCCTACGAGCAGTACTTC.